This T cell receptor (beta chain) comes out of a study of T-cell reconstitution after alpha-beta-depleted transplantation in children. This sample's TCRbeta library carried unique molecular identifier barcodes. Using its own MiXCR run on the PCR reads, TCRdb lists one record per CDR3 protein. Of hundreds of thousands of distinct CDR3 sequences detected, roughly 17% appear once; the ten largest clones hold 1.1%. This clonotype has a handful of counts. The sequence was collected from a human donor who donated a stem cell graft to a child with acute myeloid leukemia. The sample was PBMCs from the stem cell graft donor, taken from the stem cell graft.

DNA for the CDR3: TGTGCCAGCAGGCCGAGACAGGTATGGGATGAGCAGTTCTTC. This translates into CASRPRQVWDEQFF. This chain links TRBV12-3 or TRBV12-4 with TRBJ2-1; perhaps TRBD1 as D (6 bases). The CDR3 sequence is 14 residues long. V lost 6 bases to trimming and J lost 8 bases, with 17 bases between them.